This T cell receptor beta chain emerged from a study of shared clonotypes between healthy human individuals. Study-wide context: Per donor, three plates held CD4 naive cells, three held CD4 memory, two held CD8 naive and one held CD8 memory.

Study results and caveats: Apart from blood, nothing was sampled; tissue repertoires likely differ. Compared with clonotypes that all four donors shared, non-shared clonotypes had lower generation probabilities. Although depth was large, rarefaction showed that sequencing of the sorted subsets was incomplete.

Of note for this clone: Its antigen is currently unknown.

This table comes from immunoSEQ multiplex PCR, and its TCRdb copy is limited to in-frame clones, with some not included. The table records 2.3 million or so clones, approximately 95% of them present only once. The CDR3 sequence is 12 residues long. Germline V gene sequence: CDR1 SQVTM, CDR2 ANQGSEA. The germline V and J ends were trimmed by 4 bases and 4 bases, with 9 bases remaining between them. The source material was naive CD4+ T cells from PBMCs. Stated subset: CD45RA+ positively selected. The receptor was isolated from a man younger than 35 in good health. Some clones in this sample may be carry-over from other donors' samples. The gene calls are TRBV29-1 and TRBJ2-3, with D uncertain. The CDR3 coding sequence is TGCAGCGTTGTATTCCCGGCAGATACGCAGTATTTT. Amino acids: CSVVFPADTQYF.